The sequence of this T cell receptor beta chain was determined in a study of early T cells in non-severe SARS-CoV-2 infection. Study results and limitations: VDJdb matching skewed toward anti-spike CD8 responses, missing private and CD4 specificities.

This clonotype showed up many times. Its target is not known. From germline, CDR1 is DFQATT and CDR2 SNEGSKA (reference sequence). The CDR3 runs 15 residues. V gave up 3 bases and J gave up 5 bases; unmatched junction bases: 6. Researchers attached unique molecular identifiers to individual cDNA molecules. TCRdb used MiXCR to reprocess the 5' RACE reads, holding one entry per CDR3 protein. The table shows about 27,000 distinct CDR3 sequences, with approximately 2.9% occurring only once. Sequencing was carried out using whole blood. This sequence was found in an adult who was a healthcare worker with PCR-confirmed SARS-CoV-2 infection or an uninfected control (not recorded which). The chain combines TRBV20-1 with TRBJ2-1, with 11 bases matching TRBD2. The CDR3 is CSASVGLAADNEQFF. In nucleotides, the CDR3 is TGCAGTGCTAGTGTGGGACTAGCGGCCGACAATGAGCAGTTCTTC.